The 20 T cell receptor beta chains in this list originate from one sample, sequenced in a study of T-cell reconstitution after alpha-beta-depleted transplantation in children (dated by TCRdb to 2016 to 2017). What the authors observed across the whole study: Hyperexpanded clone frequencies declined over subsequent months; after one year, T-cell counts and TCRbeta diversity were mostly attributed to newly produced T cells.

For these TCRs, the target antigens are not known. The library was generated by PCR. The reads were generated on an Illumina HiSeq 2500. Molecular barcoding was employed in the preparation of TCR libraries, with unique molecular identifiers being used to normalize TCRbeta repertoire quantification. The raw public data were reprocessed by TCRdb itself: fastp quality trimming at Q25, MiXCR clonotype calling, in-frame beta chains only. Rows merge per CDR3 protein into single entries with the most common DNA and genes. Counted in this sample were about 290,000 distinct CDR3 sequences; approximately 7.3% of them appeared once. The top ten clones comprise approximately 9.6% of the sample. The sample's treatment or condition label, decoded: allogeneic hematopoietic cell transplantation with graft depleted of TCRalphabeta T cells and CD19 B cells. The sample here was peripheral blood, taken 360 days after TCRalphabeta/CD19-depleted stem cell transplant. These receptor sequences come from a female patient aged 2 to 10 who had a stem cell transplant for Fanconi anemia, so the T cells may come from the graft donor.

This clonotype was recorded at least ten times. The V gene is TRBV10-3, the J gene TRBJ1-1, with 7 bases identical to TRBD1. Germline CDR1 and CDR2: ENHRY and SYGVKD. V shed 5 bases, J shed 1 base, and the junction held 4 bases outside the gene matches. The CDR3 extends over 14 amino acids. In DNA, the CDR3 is TGTGCCATCAGTCCTCGGACAGGGAACACTGAAGCTTTCTTT. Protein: CAISPRTGNTEAFF.

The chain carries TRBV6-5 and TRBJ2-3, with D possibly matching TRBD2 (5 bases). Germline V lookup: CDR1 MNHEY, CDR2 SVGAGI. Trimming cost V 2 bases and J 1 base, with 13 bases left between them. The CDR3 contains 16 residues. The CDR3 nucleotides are TGTGCCAGCAGTTACGGGTTGCGGCGGGGCACAGATACGCAGTATTTT. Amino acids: CASSYGLRRGTDTQYF.

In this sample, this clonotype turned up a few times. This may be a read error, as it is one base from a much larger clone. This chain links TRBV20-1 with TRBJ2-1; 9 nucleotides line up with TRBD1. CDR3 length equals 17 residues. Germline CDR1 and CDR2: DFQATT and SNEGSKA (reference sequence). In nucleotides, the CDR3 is TGCTGTGCTAGCCCTCCACCGGGACAGGGAACCTACAATGAGCAGTTCTTC. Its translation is CCASPPPGQGTYNEQFF.

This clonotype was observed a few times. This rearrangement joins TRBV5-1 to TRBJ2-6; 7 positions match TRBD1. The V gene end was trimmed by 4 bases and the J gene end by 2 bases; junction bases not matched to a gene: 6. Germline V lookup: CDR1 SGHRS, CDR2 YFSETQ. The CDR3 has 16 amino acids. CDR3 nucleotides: TGCGCCAGCAGCCGAACGACAGGGACTGGGGCCAACGTCCTGACTTTC. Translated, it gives CASSRTTGTGANVLTF.

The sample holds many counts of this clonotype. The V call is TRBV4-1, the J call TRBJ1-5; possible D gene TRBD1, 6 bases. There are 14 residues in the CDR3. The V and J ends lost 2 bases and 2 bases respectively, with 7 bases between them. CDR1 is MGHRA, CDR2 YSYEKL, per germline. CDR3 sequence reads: CASSQRQGNQPQHF. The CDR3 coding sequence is TGCGCCAGCAGCCAAAGACAGGGCAATCAGCCCCAGCATTTT.

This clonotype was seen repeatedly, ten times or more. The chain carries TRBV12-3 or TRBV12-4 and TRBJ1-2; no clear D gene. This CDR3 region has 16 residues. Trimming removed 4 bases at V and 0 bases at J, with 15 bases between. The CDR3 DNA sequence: TGTGCCAGCAGTTCCCATCGGCAGACTACTAACTATGGCTACACCTTC. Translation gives CASSSHRQTTNYGYTF.

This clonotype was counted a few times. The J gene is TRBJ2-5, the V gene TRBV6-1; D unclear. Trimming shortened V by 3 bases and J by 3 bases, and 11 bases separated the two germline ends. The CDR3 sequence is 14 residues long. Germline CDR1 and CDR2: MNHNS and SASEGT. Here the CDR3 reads CASSEALIKETQYF. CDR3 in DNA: TGTGCCAGCAGTGAGGCTCTCATTAAAGAGACCCAGTACTTC.

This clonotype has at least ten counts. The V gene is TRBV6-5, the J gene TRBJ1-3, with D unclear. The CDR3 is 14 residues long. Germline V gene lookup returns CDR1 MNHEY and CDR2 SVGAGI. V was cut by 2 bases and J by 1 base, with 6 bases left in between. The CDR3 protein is CASSYGGSGNTIYF. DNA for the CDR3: TGTGCCAGCAGTTACGGCGGGTCTGGAAACACCATATATTTT.

CDR3 sequence (DNA): TGTGCCAGCAGCTTATACGGGACAGGAGCCTACGAGCAGTACTTC. Its translation is CASSLYGTGAYEQYF. This chain links TRBV5-5 with TRBJ2-7, with TRBD1 matching 8 bases. From germline, CDR1 is SGHKS and CDR2 YYEKEE (reference sequence). The CDR3 is 15 amino acids. The junction had 6 bases not matched to a gene; V was cut back by 2 bases and J by 2 bases.

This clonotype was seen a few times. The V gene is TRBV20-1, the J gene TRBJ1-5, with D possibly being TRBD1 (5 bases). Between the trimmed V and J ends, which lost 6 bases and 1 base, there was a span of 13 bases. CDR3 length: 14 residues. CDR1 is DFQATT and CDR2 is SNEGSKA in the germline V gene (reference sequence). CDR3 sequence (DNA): TGCAGTGCCAAAGCCGACAGCAGCAATCAGCCCCAGCATTTT. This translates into CSAKADSSNQPQHF.

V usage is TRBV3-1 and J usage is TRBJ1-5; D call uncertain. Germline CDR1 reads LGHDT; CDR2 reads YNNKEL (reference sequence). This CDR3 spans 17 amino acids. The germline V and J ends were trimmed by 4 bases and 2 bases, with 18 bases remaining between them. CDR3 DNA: TGTGCCAGCAGCCGGGCAGAGGGCCAGGAGGGCAATCAGCCCCAGCATTTT. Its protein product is CASSRAEGQEGNQPQHF.

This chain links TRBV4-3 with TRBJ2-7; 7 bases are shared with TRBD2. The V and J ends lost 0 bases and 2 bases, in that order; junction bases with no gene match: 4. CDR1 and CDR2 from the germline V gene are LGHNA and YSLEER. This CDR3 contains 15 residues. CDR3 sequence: CASSQESRGAYEQYF. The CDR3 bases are TGCGCCAGCAGCCAAGAAAGCCGGGGGGCCTACGAGCAGTACTTC.

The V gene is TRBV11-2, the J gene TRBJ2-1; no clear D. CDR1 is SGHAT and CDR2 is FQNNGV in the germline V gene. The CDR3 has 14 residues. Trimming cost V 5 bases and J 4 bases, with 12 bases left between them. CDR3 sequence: CASSPAKGYNEQFF. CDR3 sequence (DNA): TGTGCCAGCAGCCCAGCAAAGGGATACAATGAGCAGTTCTTC.

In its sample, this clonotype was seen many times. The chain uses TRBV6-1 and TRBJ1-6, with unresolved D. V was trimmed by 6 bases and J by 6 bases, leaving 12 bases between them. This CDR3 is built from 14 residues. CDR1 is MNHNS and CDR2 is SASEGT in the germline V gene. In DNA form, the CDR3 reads TGTGCCAGCAGCCAGCGGCAGGTTAATTCACCCCTCCACTTT. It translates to CASSQRQVNSPLHF.

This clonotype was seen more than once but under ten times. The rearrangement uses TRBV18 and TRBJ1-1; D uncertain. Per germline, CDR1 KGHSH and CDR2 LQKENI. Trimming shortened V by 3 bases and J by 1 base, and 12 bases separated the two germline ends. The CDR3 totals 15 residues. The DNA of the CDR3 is TGTGCCAGCTCACCTAGATCCAGACAGAACACTGAAGCTTTCTTT. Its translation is CASSPRSRQNTEAFF.

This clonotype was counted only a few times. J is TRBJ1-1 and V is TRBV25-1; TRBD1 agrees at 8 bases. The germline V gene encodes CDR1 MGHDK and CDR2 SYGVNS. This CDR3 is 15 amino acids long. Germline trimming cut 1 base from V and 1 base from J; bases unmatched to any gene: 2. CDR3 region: CASSEFGTGNTEAFF. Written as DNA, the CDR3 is TGTGCCAGCAGTGAATTCGGGACAGGGAACACTGAAGCTTTCTTT.

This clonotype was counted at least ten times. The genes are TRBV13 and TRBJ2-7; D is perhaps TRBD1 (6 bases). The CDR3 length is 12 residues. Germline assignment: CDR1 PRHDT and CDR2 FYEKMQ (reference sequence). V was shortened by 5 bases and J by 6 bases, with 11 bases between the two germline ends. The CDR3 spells CASSPGVGEQYF. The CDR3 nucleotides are TGTGCCAGCAGCCCAGGGGTGGGCGAGCAGTACTTC.

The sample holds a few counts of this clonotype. This chain's CDR3 is CASSLEFSTDTQYF. CDR3 coding DNA: TGTGCCAGCAGCTTGGAGTTTAGCACAGATACGCAGTATTTT. J is TRBJ2-3 and V is TRBV7-2; the D is unclear. Trimming removed 3 bases from V and 0 bases from J, with 7 bases in between. Germline V lookup: CDR1 SGHTA, CDR2 FQGNSA. CDR3 length: 14 residues.

The CDR3 sequence: CASRDTTYEQYV. DNA for the CDR3: TGTGCCAGCAGGGACACTACCTACGAGCAGTACGTC. The V call is TRBV6-1, the J call TRBJ2-7; tentatively, D is TRBD1 (5 bases). This CDR3 contains 12 residues. V was trimmed by 6 bases and J by 2 bases, leaving 8 bases between them. Germline loops: CDR1 MNHNS, CDR2 SASEGT.

CDR3 residues: CATSRGGSSTDTQYF. CDR3 DNA sequence: TGTGCCACCAGCAGAGGAGGTTCTAGCACAGATACGCAGTATTTT. The chain recombines TRBV15 with TRBJ2-3; D uncertain. V was clipped by 1 base and J by 0 bases, with 8 bases between them. Germline V lookup: CDR1 LNHNV, CDR2 YYDKDF (reference sequence). The CDR3 is made up of 15 amino acids.